The rows below give T cell receptor beta chains drawn from one sample of a study of CD8+ T cells in alopecia areata. TCRdb's table, derived via immunoSEQ multiplex PCR, lists solely in-frame clones and lacks some. The data show 150,000 to 200,000 clones, about three fifths seen once. The sample consisted of CD4+ T cells sorted from blood, taken at approximately week 60, from a patient treated with tofacitinib. The receptors were sampled from a human donor with alopecia areata. CDR3s include the opening cysteine and the closing phenylalanine or tryptophan. Fields, in order: J gene, D gene, clone size, V gene, CDR3 protein, CDR3 DNA. A D gene is named only where the DNA matches it firmly. Part of the rows lack a size; the others show once, few, many or a class for expanded clones.

TRBJ2-4 | . | . | TRBV29-1 | CSVVALAKNIQYF | TGCAGCGTAGTTGCCTTAGCCAAAAACATTCAGTACTTC
TRBJ1-1 | TRBD1 | . | TRBV7-8 | CASSSKTGGGVEAFF | TGTGCCAGCAGCTCAAAGACAGGGGGTGGGGTTGAAGCTTTCTTT
TRBJ2-6 | . | . | TRBV27 | CASTTSGANVLTF | TGTGCCAGCACCACCTCTGGGGCCAACGTCCTGACTTTC
TRBJ2-7 | TRBD2 | . | TRBV28 | CASSLAGRSYEQYF | TGTGCCAGCAGCCTAGCGGGACGCTCCTACGAGCAGTACTTC
TRBJ2-1 | . | few | TRBV29-1 | CSGRVDEQFF | TGCAGCGGGAGGGTCGATGAGCAGTTCTTC
TRBJ2-7 | . | once | TRBV15 | CATSRAGKTYEQYF | TGTGCCACCAGCAGAGCAGGAAAAACCTACGAGCAGTACTTC
TRBJ1-6 | . | . | TRBV10-3 | CAISDAGSTELLHF | TGTGCCATCAGTGACGCGGGGTCCACTGAGCTACTCCACTTT
TRBJ2-7 | . | . | TRBV7-9 | CANVPRDTLEQYF | TGTGCCAACGTACCACGGGACACCTTGGAGCAGTACTTC
TRBJ1-2 | . | . | TRBV30 | CAWDAGRDYGYTF | TGTGCCTGGGACGCCGGACGGGACTATGGCTACACCTTC
TRBJ1-6 | TRBD1 | . | TRBV6-5 | CASSDREGNSPLHF | TGTGCCAGCAGTGACAGGGAAGGTAATTCACCCCTCCACTTT
TRBJ2-5 | . | . | TRBV7-2 | CASSLGWGKETQYF | TGTGCCAGCAGCCTCGGGTGGGGGAAGGAGACCCAGTACTTC
TRBJ2-7 | TRBD2 | once | TRBV18 | CASSPFSGGTYEQYF | TGTGCCAGCTCACCATTCAGCGGGGGGACCTACGAGCAGTACTTC
TRBJ1-5 | TRBD1 | few | TRBV6-1 | CASSLTTGTNQPQHF | TGTGCCAGCAGTCTGACGACAGGGACCAATCAGCCCCAGCATTTT
TRBJ2-3 | . | few | TRBV15 | CATSGDSQNTQYF | TGTGCCACCAGCGGCGACAGTCAGAATACGCAGTATTTT
TRBJ2-3 | . | . | TRBV5-1 | CASSLAMSTDTQYF | TGCGCCAGCAGCTTGGCCATGAGCACAGATACGCAGTATTTT
TRBJ1-2 | . | . | TRBV4-1 | CASSQEAGPASGYTF | TGCGCCAGCAGCCAAGAGGCGGGGCCGGCGAGCGGCTACACCTTC
TRBJ2-7 | . | . | TRBV6-5 | CASSQGSNYEQYF | TGTGCCAGCAGCCAGGGTTCGAACTACGAGCAGTACTTC
TRBJ2-7 | . | . | TRBV5-1 | CASSLGGDTYEQYF | TGCGCCAGCAGCTTGGGAGGGGATACCTACGAGCAGTACTTC
TRBJ2-7 | . | few | TRBV6-6 | CASSYNPREQYF | TGTGCCAGCAGTTACAACCCCCGTGAGCAGTACTTC
TRBJ2-5 | . | many | TRBV19 | CASSISSEVETQYF | TGTGCCAGTAGTATTTCTAGCGAGGTGGAGACCCAGTACTTC
TRBJ1-6 | TRBD1 | few | TRBV25-1 | CASSPLTGASSPLHF | TGTGCCAGCAGTCCCCTGACAGGGGCCAGCTCACCCCTCCACTTT
TRBJ2-3 | . | few | TRBV29-1 | CSVDAPGLGTDTQYF | TGCAGCGTTGATGCTCCGGGGCTCGGTACAGATACGCAGTATTTT
TRBJ2-7 | . | . | TRBV4-1 | CASSQDGHSLEQYF | TGCGCCAGCAGCCAAGATGGACACTCCCTCGAGCAGTACTTC
TRBJ1-1 | TRBD1 | few | TRBV29-1 | CSAGQLNTEAFF | TGCAGCGCGGGACAGCTAAACACTGAAGCTTTCTTT
TRBJ2-1 | TRBD1 | few | TRBV2 | CASSFDRADNEQFF | TGTGCCAGCAGTTTCGACAGGGCCGACAATGAGCAGTTCTTC
TRBJ1-1 | . | . | TRBV29-1 | CSGQQGDTEAFF | TGCAGCGGACAACAGGGTGATACTGAAGCTTTCTTT
TRBJ1-2 | . | . | TRBV6-1 | CASSESHAAGAAGYTF | TGTGCCAGCAGTGAAAGTCATGCGGCGGGGGCGGCTGGCTACACCTTC
TRBJ1-2 | . | . | TRBV18 | CASSPVGQNYGYTF | TGTGCCAGCTCACCCGTAGGACAGAACTATGGCTACACCTTC
TRBJ1-4 | . | . | TRBV5-6 | CASSLVSAEKLFF | TGTGCCAGCAGCTTGGTCTCAGCTGAAAAACTGTTTTTT
TRBJ1-6 | . | few | TRBV5-1 | CASSPGLGSPLHF | TGCGCCAGCAGCCCAGGACTGGGTTCACCCCTCCACTTT
TRBJ2-7 | . | . | TRBV29-1 | CSVDTSRTSYEQYF | TGCAGCGTTGACACCAGTCGGACCTCCTACGAGCAGTACTTC
TRBJ2-7 | TRBD2 | . | TRBV5-4 | CASSLAGLEYEQYF | TGTGCCAGCAGCTTGGCGGGACTAGAGTACGAGCAGTACTTC
TRBJ1-4 | . | . | TRBV6-1 | CASSEPGIDEKLFF | TGTGCCAGCAGTGAACCCGGGATCGACGAAAAACTGTTTTTT
TRBJ2-7 | TRBD2 | . | TRBV9 | CASSPRLALSSEQYF | TGTGCCAGCAGCCCCAGACTAGCGCTGTCTAGTGAGCAGTACTTC
TRBJ1-1 | . | . | TRBV2 | CASNQEGENTEAFF | TGTGCCAGCAACCAAGAGGGGGAGAACACTGAAGCTTTCTTT
TRBJ1-1 | TRBD1 | . | TRBV5-1 | CASSLGQGMRDTEAFF | TGCGCCAGCAGCTTGGGACAGGGAATGAGGGACACTGAAGCTTTCTTT
TRBJ1-1 | . | . | TRBV29-1 | CSVAAGPGADTEAFF | TGCAGCGTTGCCGCCGGTCCGGGCGCGGACACTGAAGCTTTCTTT
TRBJ2-5 | . | . | TRBV18 | CASSPPTGETQYF | TGTGCCAGCTCACCACCCACGGGGGAGACCCAGTACTTC
TRBJ2-5 | TRBD2 | . | TRBV6-6 | CASSWTSGGRETQYF | TGTGCCAGCAGTTGGACTAGCGGGGGTAGGGAGACCCAGTACTTC
TRBJ2-5 | TRBD2 | . | TRBV27 | CASSLKRTSVSQETQYF | TGTGCCAGCAGTTTGAAGAGGACTAGCGTCAGCCAAGAGACCCAGTACTTC
TRBJ1-2 | . | . | TRBV5-1 | CASSLDNYGYTF | TGCGCCAGCAGCTTGGACAACTATGGCTACACCTTC
TRBJ1-1 | TRBD1 | few | TRBV5-1 | CASSYRGQGGNTEAFF | TGCGCCAGCAGCTACAGAGGACAGGGAGGGAACACTGAAGCTTTCTTT
TRBJ2-5 | . | few | TRBV10-3 | CAISARGAGETQYF | TGTGCCATCAGTGCCAGGGGGGCCGGGGAGACCCAGTACTTC
TRBJ1-5 | . | . | TRBV19 | CASSTSRWGNQPQHF | TGTGCCAGTAGTACGTCGCGGTGGGGCAATCAGCCCCAGCATTTT